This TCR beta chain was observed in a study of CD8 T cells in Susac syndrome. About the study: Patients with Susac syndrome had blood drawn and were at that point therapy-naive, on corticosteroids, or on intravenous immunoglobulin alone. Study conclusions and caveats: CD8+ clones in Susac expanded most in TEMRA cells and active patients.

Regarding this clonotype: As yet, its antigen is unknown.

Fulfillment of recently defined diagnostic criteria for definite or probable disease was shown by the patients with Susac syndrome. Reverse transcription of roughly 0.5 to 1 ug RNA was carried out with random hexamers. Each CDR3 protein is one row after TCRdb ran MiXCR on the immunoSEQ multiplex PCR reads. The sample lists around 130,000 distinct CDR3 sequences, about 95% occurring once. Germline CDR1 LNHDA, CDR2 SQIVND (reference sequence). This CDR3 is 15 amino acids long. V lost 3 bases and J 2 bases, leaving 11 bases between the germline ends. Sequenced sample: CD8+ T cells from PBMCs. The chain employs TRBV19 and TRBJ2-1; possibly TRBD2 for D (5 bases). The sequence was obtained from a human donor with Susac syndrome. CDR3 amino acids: CASSIVTGTYNEQFF. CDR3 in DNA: TGTGCCAGTAGTATTGTGACGGGGACCTACAATGAGCAGTTCTTC. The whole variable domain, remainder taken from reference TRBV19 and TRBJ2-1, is DGGITQSPKYLFRKEGQNVTLSCEQNLNHDAMYWYRQDPGQGLRLIYYSQIVNDFQKGDIAEGYSVSREKKESFPLTVTSAQKNPTAFYLCASSIVTGTYNEQFFGPGTRLTVL.